This T cell receptor beta chain stems from a study of control samples from healthy donors and cancer patients. Here immunoSEQ multiplex PCR was the method, and the copy in TCRdb shows in-frame clones only, minus some. The table lists 90,000 to 130,000 clones, 70% to 85% of them singletons. The germline V and J ends were trimmed by 2 bases and 0 bases, with 5 bases remaining between them. CDR3 size: 15 residues. Germline V gene data show CDR1 as SNHLY and CDR2 as FYNNEI. This receptor was identified in a young man in good health. The gene calls are TRBV2 and TRBJ2-6; D gene ambiguous. The sample comprised blood. The CDR3: CASSERDSGANVLTF. The CDR3 nucleotides are TGTGCCAGCAGTGAAAGAGACTCTGGGGCCAACGTCCTGACTTTC.